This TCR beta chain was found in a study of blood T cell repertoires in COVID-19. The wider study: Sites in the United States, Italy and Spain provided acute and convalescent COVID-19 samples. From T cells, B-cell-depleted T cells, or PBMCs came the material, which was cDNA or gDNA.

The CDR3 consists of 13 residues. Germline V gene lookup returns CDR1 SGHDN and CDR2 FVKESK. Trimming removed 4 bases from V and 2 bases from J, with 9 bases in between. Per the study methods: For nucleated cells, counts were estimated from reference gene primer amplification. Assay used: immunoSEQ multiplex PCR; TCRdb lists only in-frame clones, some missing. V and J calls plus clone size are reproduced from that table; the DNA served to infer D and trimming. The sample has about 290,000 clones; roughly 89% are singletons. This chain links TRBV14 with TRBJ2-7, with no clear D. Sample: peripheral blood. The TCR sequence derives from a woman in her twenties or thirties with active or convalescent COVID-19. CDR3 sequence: CASSPFSTYEQYF. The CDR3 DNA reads TGTGCCAGCAGCCCATTTTCTACCTACGAGCAGTACTTC.